The 27 T cell receptor beta chains listed next were all sequenced from one sample in a study of T-cell reconstitution after alpha-beta-depleted transplantation in children. The TCRbeta library was prepared with unique molecular identifiers. TCRdb reanalysed the PCR reads using MiXCR and keeps one entry per CDR3 protein. The sample lists about 230,000 distinct CDR3 sequences; approximately 9.7% were seen once. The material was PBMCs from the stem cell graft donor, obtained from the stem cell graft. The receptors here all came from a human donor who donated a stem cell graft to a child with SCID.

At least ten counts were recorded for this clonotype. This chain links TRBV12-3 or TRBV12-4 with TRBJ2-3, with D perhaps being TRBD1 or TRBD2 (5 bases each). The CDR3 runs to 15 residues. V lost 7 bases, J lost 4 bases, and 18 bases lay in between. The DNA for the CDR3 is TGTGCCAGCATCCGGGGCCAACAATCCGCAGATACGCAGTATTTT. Its translation is CASIRGQQSADTQYF.

The sample holds many counts of this clonotype. The chain combines TRBV6-2 or TRBV6-3 with TRBJ2-2; a possible D gene is TRBD2 (5 bases). There are 17 residues in the CDR3. Trimming took off 0 bases at V and 6 bases at J, with 17 bases between the two ends. Per germline, CDR1 MNHEY and CDR2 SVGEGT. In DNA form, the CDR3 reads TGTGCCAGCAGTTACTCGTCGTCCCCAATGAGGGCCGGGGAGCTGTTTTTT. Translated, it gives CASSYSSSPMRAGELFF.

This clonotype occurred a few times. J is TRBJ2-5 and V is TRBV20-1, with 8 bases identical to TRBD2. The CDR3 extends over 14 amino acids. The J segment lost 5 bases and the V segment lost 4 bases, leaving 9 bases of the junction unmatched. Germline V CDR1 and CDR2: DFQATT, SNEGSKA (reference sequence). The CDR3 spells CSATSGGQRETQYF. The CDR3 bases are TGCAGTGCTACTTCGGGGGGGCAGAGGGAGACCCAGTACTTC.

J is TRBJ1-5 and V is TRBV5-5, with D hard to call. Germline V gene data show CDR1 as SGHKS and CDR2 as YYEKEE (reference sequence). V was clipped by 1 base and J by 1 base, with 6 bases between them. The CDR3 is 14 amino acids. The chain's CDR3 is CASSLQPSNQPQHF. The CDR3 DNA sequence: TGTGCCAGCAGCTTGCAGCCCAGCAATCAGCCCCAGCATTTT. Supplemented by reference TRBV5-5 and TRBJ1-5, the full variable domain reads DAGVTQSPTHLIKTRGQQVTLRCSPISGHKSVSWYQQVLGQGPQFIFQYYEKEERGRGNFPDRFSARQFPNYSSELNVNALLLGDSALYLCASSLQPSNQPQHFGDGTRLSIL.

This clonotype came up many times. V and J are TRBV28 and TRBJ2-7; TRBD2 agrees at 8 bases. Losses at the gene ends were 8 bases for V and 4 bases for J; bases not matched to a gene: 7. CDR3 length: 13 amino acids. Germline V gene lookup returns CDR1 MDHEN and CDR2 SYDVKM. This chain's CDR3 is CASGASGSYEQYF. CDR3 nucleotides: TGTGCCAGCGGGGCTAGCGGGTCGTACGAGCAGTACTTC.

This clonotype was recorded many times. The J gene is TRBJ1-1, the V gene TRBV5-1, with 7 bases fitting TRBD1. Losses at the gene ends were 7 bases for V and 5 bases for J; bases not matched to a gene: 17. The germline V gene encodes CDR1 SGHRS and CDR2 YFSETQ. CDR3 length: 16 residues. CDR3 in DNA: TGCGCCAGCCGAAGGGGGCACAATCGAGGGTCGACTGAAGCTTTCTTT. Its protein is CASRRGHNRGSTEAFF.

This clonotype was seen ten or more times. The V and J genes are TRBV20-1 and TRBJ2-1; TRBD1 agrees at 10 bases. This CDR3 contains 13 residues. Looked up from germline, CDR1 is DFQATT and CDR2 is SNEGSKA (reference sequence). V shed 5 bases and J 10 bases; nucleotides not matched to a gene: 8. The CDR3 DNA reads TGCAGTGCTGTGAGGACAGGGGGATACGAGCAGTTCTTC. It translates to CSAVRTGGYEQFF.

In its sample, this clonotype was seen a few times. The chain employs TRBV7-3 and TRBJ2-2, with 8 bases that match TRBD2. V was pared by 1 base and J by 2 bases, with 6 bases of the junction left unmatched. This CDR3 region has 17 residues. Per the germline V gene, CDR1 is SGHTA and CDR2 is FQGTGA. For the CDR3, the DNA is TGTGCCAGCAGCTTAAGACCGGGGGGGGTTAACACCGGGGAGCTGTTTTTT. Residues: CASSLRPGGVNTGELFF.

This clonotype has a count of ten or more. The J gene is TRBJ2-5, the V gene TRBV5-1, with a tentative D call TRBD2 (5 bases). Germline V lookup: CDR1 SGHRS, CDR2 YFSETQ. Trimming took 2 bases from V and 7 from J, leaving 6 bases between them. The CDR3 covers 11 residues. DNA for the CDR3: TGCGCCAGCAGCTTCGAGGGGACCCAGTACTTC. Its translation: CASSFEGTQYF.

This clonotype was picked up many times. J is TRBJ2-7 and V is TRBV6-1; TRBD2 matches at 8 bases. This CDR3 spans 14 amino acids. V was pared by 5 bases and J by 6 bases, with 9 bases of the junction left unmatched. Germline CDR1 MNHNS, CDR2 SASEGT. Written as DNA, the CDR3 is TGTGCCAGCAGTCGGACTAGCCGGAACGGCGAGCAGTACTTC. As protein: CASSRTSRNGEQYF.

This clonotype has a count of ten or more. In DNA form, the CDR3 reads TGTGCCAGCAGCTTCACCGGGGGGTATGGCTACACCTTC. This gives the protein CASSFTGGYGYTF. The V and J genes are TRBV7-2 and TRBJ1-2, with D maybe TRBD1 (5 bases). Trimming removed 3 bases from V and 5 bases from J, with 10 bases in between. The CDR3 runs to 13 residues. The germline V gene encodes CDR1 SGHTA and CDR2 FQGNSA.

This clonotype came up many times. This chain uses TRBV29-1 with TRBJ1-4; D unresolved. The CDR3 is 12 amino acids. Germline values: CDR1 SQVTM, CDR2 ANQGSEA. V was trimmed by 4 bases and J by 6 bases, leaving 9 bases between them. The CDR3 coding sequence is TGCAGCGTTGGTTCGATCCATGAAAAACTGTTTTTT. Amino acids: CSVGSIHEKLFF.

This clonotype was recorded many times. This chain joins TRBV6-2 or TRBV6-3 and TRBJ2-5; 12 nucleotides line up with TRBD2. This CDR3 comprises 16 residues. The V gene's germline CDR1 is MNHEY and CDR2 SVGEGT. Losses at the gene ends were 5 bases for V and 2 bases for J; bases not matched to a gene: 6. CDR3 region: CASSPGLAGPQETQYF. CDR3 bases: TGTGCCAGCAGTCCTGGACTAGCGGGGCCACAAGAGACCCAGTACTTC.

This clonotype was counted ten times or more. The V gene is TRBV20-1, the J gene TRBJ2-3; 8 bases line up with TRBD2. Germline V gives CDR1 DFQATT, CDR2 SNEGSKA (reference sequence). J gave up 0 bases and V 5 bases, and 7 bases lay outside the gene matches. The CDR3 contains 15 residues. DNA of the CDR3: TGCAGTGCTTCCGAGACTAGCGTAAGCACAGATACGCAGTATTTT. Translation: CSASETSVSTDTQYF.

This clonotype came up many times. The CDR3 coding sequence is TGTGCCAGCAGTTTAATCCCGGGCTACGAGCAGTACTTC. It translates to CASSLIPGYEQYF. J is TRBJ2-7 and V is TRBV27; D is ambiguous. Germline CDR1 MNHEY, CDR2 SMNVEV (reference sequence). The V and J ends lost 2 bases and 3 bases respectively, with 8 bases between them. The CDR3 contains 13 residues.

There are many counts of this clonotype. This rearrangement joins TRBV20-1 to TRBJ2-2; TRBD2 aligns across 7 bases. The ends lost 6 bases at V and 0 bases at J; junction bases unmatched: 10. Germline V gene lookup returns CDR1 DFQATT and CDR2 SNEGSKA (reference sequence). This CDR3 region has 16 residues. CDR3 sequence reads: CSAVGGKGANTGELFF. DNA for the CDR3: TGCAGTGCAGTGGGAGGGAAAGGGGCGAACACCGGGGAGCTGTTTTTT.

This clonotype was detected many times. The junction departs from germline at one end; a sequencing error may be responsible. The CDR3 DNA is TGTGCCAGCAGCTTGAGGCAGCTGACCTCCCACGAGCAGTACTTC. Translating gives CASSLRQLTSHEQYF. The chain links TRBV5-6 to TRBJ2-7, with D uncertain. Germline-derived CDR1 and CDR2 are SGHDT and YYEEEE. This CDR3 region has 15 residues.

This clonotype appeared many times. This chain uses TRBV2 with TRBJ2-2; D is unclear. The CDR3 covers 14 residues. Trimming removed 3 bases from V and 1 base from J, with 6 bases in between. Germline values: CDR1 SNHLY, CDR2 FYNNEI. The DNA for the CDR3 is TGTGCCAGCAGTGAGAATGGGAACACCGGGGAGCTGTTTTTT. Translating gives CASSENGNTGELFF.

In its sample, this clonotype was seen many times. The rearrangement joins TRBV5-1 to TRBJ1-2; no reliable D call. From germline, CDR1 is SGHRS and CDR2 YFSETQ. The CDR3 consists of 14 residues. Trimming left V 4 bases short and J 3 bases short, with 13 bases between. The CDR3 region is CASSVTVGDYGYTF. The CDR3 DNA reads TGCGCCAGCAGCGTAACCGTAGGAGACTATGGCTACACCTTC. The variable domain in full, with the rest retrieved from reference TRBV5-1 and TRBJ1-2, is KAGVTQTPRYLIKTRGQQVTLSCSPISGHRSVSWYQQTPGQGLQFLFEYFSETQRNKGNFPGRFSGRQFSNSRSEMNVSTLELGDSALYLCASSVTVGDYGYTFGSGTRLTVV.

This clonotype was seen many times. The rearrangement joins TRBV12-3 or TRBV12-4 to TRBJ2-3; D gene ambiguous. There are 12 residues in the CDR3. Between the trimmed V and J ends, which lost 6 bases and 11 bases, there was a span of 15 bases. CDR3 sequence reads: CASRLDTFEQYF. The CDR3 region has the DNA TGTGCCAGCAGGCTAGACACTTTCGAGCAGTATTTT.

Many counts were recorded for this clonotype. The CDR3 DNA follows: TGTGCCAGCAGTGAATTAAGCGGGGATACGCAGTATTTT. This codes for CASSELSGDTQYF. The chain couples TRBV12-3 or TRBV12-4 to TRBJ2-3; D perhaps matches TRBD2 (6 bases). The V gene lost 5 bases and the J gene lost 6 bases, with 12 bases spanning the gap. The CDR3 spans 13 residues.

This clonotype was counted many times. CDR3 in amino acids: CASSSEAGIMNTEAFF. The CDR3 DNA reads TGTGCCAGCTCATCAGAAGCAGGGATAATGAACACTGAAGCTTTCTTT. This chain joins TRBV18 and TRBJ1-1, with D perhaps matching TRBD1 (5 bases). The CDR3 sequence is 16 residues long. Trimming stripped 5 bases from V and 0 bases from J, with 16 bases between. Germline V CDR1 and CDR2: KGHSH, LQKENI. Based on the CDR3 plus reference TRBV18 and TRBJ1-1, the full variable domain is NAGVMQNPRHLVRRRGQEARLRCSPMKGHSHVYWYRQLPEEGLKFMVYLQKENIIDESGMPKERFSAEFPKEGPSILRIQQVVRGDSAAYFCASSSEAGIMNTEAFFGQGTRLTVV.

This clonotype was recorded at least ten times. The chain carries TRBV5-1 and TRBJ2-7, with 7 positions matching TRBD1. The CDR3 sequence is 16 residues long. In germline, CDR1 is SGHRS, CDR2 YFSETQ. With 2 bases clipped from V and 0 bases from J, the junction kept 8 bases outside the gene matches. CDR3 DNA sequence: TGCGCCAGCAGCTTTGTTCCGGGACAGAGCTCCTACGAGCAGTACTTC. Translating gives CASSFVPGQSSYEQYF. The full variable domain, rest sourced from reference TRBV5-1 and TRBJ2-7, is KAGVTQTPRYLIKTRGQQVTLSCSPISGHRSVSWYQQTPGQGLQFLFEYFSETQRNKGNFPGRFSGRQFSNSRSEMNVSTLELGDSALYLCASSFVPGQSSYEQYFGPGTRLTVT.

This clonotype was found many times. This rearrangement joins TRBV6-1 to TRBJ1-6, with 7 bases aligning to TRBD1. Germline loops: CDR1 MNHNS, CDR2 SASEGT. The CDR3 is made up of 14 amino acids. V gave up 10 bases and J gave up 6 bases; unmatched junction bases: 9. The CDR3 here is CATATGQTNSPLHF. In nucleotides, the CDR3 is TGTGCCACCGCAACGGGACAGACTAATTCACCCCTCCACTTT.

This clonotype has at least ten counts. V is TRBV7-9 and J is TRBJ1-4; 9 positions match TRBD1. Unmatched junction bases numbered 2, after V lost 5 bases and J lost 1 base. The CDR3 totals 15 residues. Germline assignment: CDR1 SEHNR and CDR2 FQNEAQ (reference sequence). The CDR3 region has the DNA TGTGCCAGCAGCGCGGACAGGGGAACTAATGAAAAACTGTTTTTT. Translation gives CASSADRGTNEKLFF.

Turning to this clonotype: A read error is possible here, since a much larger clone lies one base away. This chain connects TRBV9 to TRBJ2-3; tentatively, D is TRBD2 (6 bases). Germline V gives CDR1 SGDLS, CDR2 YYNGEE. Trimming pared 2 bases from V and 1 base from J, leaving 17 bases between. There are 17 residues in the CDR3. The CDR3 protein is CASSVLEAGRGTDTQYF. CDR3 bases: TGTGCCAGCAGCGTTCTCGAAGCGGGCAGGGGCACAGATACGCAGTATTTT.

At least ten counts were recorded for this clonotype. The chain is built from TRBV5-1 and TRBJ1-5, with D possibly matching TRBD1 (6 bases). This CDR3 has 15 amino acids. The germline V and J ends were trimmed by 4 bases and 2 bases, with 13 bases remaining between them. Per the germline V gene, CDR1 is SGHRS and CDR2 is YFSETQ. The DNA for the CDR3 is TGCGCCAGCAGCCTGGGGGGGGCTGGCAATCAGCCCCAGCATTTT. Translating gives CASSLGGAGNQPQHF. Drawing the rest from reference TRBV5-1 and TRBJ1-5, the complete variable domain is KAGVTQTPRYLIKTRGQQVTLSCSPISGHRSVSWYQQTPGQGLQFLFEYFSETQRNKGNFPGRFSGRQFSNSRSEMNVSTLELGDSALYLCASSLGGAGNQPQHFGDGTRLSIL.